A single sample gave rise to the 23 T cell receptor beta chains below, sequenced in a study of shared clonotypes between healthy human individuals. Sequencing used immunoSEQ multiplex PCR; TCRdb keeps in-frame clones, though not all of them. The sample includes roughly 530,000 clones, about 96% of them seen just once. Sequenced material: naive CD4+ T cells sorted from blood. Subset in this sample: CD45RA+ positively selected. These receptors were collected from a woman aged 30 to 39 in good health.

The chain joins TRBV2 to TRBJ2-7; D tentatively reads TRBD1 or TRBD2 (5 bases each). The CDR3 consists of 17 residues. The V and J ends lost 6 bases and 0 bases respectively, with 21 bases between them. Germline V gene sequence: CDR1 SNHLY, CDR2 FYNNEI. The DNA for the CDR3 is TGTGCCAGCAGGGCGGTGGGGGTGGCGTCCAGCTCCTACGAGCAGTACTTC. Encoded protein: CASRAVGVASSSYEQYF. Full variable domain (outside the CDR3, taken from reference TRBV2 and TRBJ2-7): EPEVTQTPSHQVTQMGQEVILRCVPISNHLYFYWYRQILGQKVEFLVSFYNNEISEKSEIFDDQFSVERPDGSNFTLKIRSTKLEDSAMYFCASRAVGVASSSYEQYFGPGTRLTVT.

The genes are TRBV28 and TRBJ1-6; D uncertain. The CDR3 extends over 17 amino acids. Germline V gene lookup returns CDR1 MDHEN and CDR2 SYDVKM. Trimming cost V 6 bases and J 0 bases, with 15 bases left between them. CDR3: CASSTPGPSSYNSPLHF. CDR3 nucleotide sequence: TGTGCCAGCAGCACTCCGGGCCCCAGCTCCTATAATTCACCCCTCCACTTT.

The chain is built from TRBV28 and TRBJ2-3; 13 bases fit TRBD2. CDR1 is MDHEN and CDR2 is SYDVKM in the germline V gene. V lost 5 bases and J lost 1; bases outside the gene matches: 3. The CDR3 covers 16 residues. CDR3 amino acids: CASSIGTSGGTDTQYF. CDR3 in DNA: TGTGCCAGCAGTATAGGGACTAGCGGGGGCACAGATACGCAGTATTTT.

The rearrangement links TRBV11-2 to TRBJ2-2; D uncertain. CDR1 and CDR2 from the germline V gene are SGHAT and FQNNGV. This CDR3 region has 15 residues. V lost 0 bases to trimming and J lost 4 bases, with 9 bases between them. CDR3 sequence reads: CASSLEGYLTGELFF. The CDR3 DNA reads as TGTGCCAGCAGCTTAGAAGGCTACCTCACCGGGGAGCTGTTTTTT.

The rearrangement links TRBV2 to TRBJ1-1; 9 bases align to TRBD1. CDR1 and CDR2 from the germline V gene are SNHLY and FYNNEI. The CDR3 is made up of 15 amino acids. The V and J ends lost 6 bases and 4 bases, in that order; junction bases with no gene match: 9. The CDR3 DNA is TGTGCCAGCAGCGTACAGGGGGCAGGGGTCACTGAAGCTTTCTTT. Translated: CASSVQGAGVTEAFF. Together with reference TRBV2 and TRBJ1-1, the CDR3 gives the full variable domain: EPEVTQTPSHQVTQMGQEVILRCVPISNHLYFYWYRQILGQKVEFLVSFYNNEISEKSEIFDDQFSVERPDGSNFTLKIRSTKLEDSAMYFCASSVQGAGVTEAFFGQGTRLTVV.

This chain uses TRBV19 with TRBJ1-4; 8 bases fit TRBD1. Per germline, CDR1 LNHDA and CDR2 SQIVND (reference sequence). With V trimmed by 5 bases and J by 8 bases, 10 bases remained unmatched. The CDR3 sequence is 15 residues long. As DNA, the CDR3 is TGTGCCAGTAGTGACACAGGGGGAGGGAAGGAAAAACTGTTTTTT. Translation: CASSDTGGGKEKLFF.

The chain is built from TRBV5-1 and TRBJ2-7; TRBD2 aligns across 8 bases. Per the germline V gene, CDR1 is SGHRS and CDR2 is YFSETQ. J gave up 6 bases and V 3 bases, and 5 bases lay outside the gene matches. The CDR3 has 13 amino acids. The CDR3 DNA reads TGCGCCAGCAGCTCCGGGACTAGTGGCGAGCAGTACTTC. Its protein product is CASSSGTSGEQYF. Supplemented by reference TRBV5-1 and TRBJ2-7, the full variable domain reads KAGVTQTPRYLIKTRGQQVTLSCSPISGHRSVSWYQQTPGQGLQFLFEYFSETQRNKGNFPGRFSGRQFSNSRSEMNVSTLELGDSALYLCASSSGTSGEQYFGPGTRLTVT.

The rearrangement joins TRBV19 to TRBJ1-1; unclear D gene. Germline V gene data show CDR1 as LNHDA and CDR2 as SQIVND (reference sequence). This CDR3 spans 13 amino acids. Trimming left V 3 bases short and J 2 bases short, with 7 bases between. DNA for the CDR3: TGTGCCAGTAGTATGTCCGTTAACACTGAAGCTTTCTTT. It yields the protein CASSMSVNTEAFF.

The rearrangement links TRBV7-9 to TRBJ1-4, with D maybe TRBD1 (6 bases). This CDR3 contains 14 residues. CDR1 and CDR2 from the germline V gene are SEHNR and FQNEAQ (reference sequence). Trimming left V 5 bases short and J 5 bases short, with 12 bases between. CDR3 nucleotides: TGTGCCAGCAGCACAGGGTCAAGGAATGAAAAACTGTTTTTT. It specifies CASSTGSRNEKLFF.

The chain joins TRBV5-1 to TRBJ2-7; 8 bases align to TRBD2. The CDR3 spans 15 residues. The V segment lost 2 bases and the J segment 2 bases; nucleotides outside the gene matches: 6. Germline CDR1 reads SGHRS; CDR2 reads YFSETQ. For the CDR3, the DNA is TGCGCCAGCAGCTTTATAGCGGGACAAGCCTACGAGCAGTACTTC. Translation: CASSFIAGQAYEQYF. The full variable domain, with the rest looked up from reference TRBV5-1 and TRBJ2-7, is KAGVTQTPRYLIKTRGQQVTLSCSPISGHRSVSWYQQTPGQGLQFLFEYFSETQRNKGNFPGRFSGRQFSNSRSEMNVSTLELGDSALYLCASSFIAGQAYEQYFGPGTRLTVT.

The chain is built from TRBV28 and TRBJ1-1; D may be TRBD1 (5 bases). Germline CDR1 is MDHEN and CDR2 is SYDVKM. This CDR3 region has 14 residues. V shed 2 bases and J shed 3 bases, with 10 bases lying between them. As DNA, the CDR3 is TGTGCCAGCAGTTTACTGGGGGGTCACACTGAAGCTTTCTTT. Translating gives CASSLLGGHTEAFF.

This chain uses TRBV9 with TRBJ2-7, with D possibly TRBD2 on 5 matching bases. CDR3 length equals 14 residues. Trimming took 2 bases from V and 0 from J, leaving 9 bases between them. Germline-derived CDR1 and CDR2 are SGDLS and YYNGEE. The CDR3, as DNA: TGTGCCAGCAGCGTCGCGGGTCTCTCCTACGAGCAGTACTTC. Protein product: CASSVAGLSYEQYF.

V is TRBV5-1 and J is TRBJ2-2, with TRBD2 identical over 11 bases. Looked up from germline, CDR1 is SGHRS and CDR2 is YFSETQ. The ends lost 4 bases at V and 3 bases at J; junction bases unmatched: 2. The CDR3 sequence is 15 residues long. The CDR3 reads CASSGTSGDTGELFF. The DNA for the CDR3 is TGCGCCAGCAGCGGGACTAGCGGAGACACCGGGGAGCTGTTTTTT.

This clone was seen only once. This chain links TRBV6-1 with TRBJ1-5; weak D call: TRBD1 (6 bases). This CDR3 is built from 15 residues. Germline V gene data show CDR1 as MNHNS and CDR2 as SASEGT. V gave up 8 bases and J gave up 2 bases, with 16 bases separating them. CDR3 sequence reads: CASGIRTDGNQPQHF. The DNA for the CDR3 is TGTGCCAGCGGTATAAGGACAGATGGCAATCAGCCCCAGCATTTT.

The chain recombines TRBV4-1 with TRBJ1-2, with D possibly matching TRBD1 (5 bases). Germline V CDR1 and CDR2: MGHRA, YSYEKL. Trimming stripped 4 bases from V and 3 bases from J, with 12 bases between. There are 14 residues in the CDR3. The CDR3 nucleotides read TGCGCCAGCAGCCGACGGGACCGAGACTATGGCTACACCTTC. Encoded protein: CASSRRDRDYGYTF.

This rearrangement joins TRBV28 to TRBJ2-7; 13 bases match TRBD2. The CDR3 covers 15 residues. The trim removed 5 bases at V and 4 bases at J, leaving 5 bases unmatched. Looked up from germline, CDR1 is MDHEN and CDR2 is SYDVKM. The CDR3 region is CASSPGLAGKYEQYF. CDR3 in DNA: TGTGCCAGCAGTCCGGGACTAGCGGGAAAGTACGAGCAGTACTTC.

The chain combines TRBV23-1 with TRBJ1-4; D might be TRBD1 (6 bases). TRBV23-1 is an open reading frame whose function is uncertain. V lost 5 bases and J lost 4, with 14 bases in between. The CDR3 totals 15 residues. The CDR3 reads CASSVQDSLNEKLFF. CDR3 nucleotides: TGCGCCAGCAGTGTGCAGGACAGTCTTAATGAAAAACTGTTTTTT.

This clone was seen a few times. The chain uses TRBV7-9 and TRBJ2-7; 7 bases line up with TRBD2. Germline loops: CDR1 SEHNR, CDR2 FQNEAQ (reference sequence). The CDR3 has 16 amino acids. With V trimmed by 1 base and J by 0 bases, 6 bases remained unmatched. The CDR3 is CASSLVVTGGSYEQYF. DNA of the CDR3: TGTGCCAGCAGCTTAGTGGTGACGGGGGGCTCCTACGAGCAGTACTTC. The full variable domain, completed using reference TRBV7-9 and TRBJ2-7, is DTGVSQNPRHKITKRGQNVTFRCDPISEHNRLYWYRQTLGQGPEFLTYFQNEAQLEKSRLLSDRFSAERPKGSFSTLEIQRTEQGDSAMYLCASSLVVTGGSYEQYFGPGTRLTVT.

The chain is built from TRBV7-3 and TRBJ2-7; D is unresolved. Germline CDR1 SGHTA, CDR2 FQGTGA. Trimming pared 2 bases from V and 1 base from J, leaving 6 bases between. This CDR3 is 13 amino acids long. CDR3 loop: CASSLARSYEQYF. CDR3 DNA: TGTGCCAGCAGCTTAGCCAGGTCCTACGAGCAGTACTTC.

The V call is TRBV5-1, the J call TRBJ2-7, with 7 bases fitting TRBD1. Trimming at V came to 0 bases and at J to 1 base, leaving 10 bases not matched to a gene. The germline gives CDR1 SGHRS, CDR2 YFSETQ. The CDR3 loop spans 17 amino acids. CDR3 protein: CASSLDPTGDRSYEQYF. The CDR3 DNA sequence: TGCGCCAGCAGCTTGGACCCCACAGGGGATAGGTCCTACGAGCAGTACTTC.

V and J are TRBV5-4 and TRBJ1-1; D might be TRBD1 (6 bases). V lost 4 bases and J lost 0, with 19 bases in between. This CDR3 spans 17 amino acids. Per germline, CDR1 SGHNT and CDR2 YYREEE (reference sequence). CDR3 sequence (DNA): TGTGCCAGCAGCACCCGCGGGGGGCGGTTGATGAACACTGAAGCTTTCTTT. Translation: CASSTRGGRLMNTEAFF.

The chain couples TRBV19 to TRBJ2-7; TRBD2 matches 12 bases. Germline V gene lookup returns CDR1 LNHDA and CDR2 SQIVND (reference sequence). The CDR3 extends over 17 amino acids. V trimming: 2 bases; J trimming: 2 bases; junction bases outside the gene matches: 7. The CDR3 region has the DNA TGTGCCAGTAGTATATTCCGGACTAGCGGGACCCCCTACGAGCAGTACTTC. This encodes CASSIFRTSGTPYEQYF.

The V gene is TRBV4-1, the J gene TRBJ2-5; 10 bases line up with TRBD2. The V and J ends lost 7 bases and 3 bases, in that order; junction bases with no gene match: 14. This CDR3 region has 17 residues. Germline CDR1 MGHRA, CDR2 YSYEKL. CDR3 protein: CASTSGRWSSREETQYF. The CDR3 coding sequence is TGCGCCAGCACTAGCGGGAGATGGAGTTCGCGTGAAGAGACCCAGTACTTC.